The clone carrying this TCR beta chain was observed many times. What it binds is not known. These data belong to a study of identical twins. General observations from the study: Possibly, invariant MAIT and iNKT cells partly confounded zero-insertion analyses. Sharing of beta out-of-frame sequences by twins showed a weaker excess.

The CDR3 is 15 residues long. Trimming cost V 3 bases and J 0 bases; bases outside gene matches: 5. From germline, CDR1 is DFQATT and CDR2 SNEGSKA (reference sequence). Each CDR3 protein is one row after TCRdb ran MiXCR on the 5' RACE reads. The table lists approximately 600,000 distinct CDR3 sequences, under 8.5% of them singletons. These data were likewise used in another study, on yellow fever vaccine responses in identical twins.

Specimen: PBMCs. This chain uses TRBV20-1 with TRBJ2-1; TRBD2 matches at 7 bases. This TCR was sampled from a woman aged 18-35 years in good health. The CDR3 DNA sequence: TGCAGTGCTAGGGGGACTATAGGCTCCTACAATGAGCAGTTCTTC. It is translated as CSARGTIGSYNEQFF.